This T cell receptor beta chain was retrieved from a study of blood T cell repertoires in COVID-19. About the research overall: PBMCs, B-cell-depleted T cells, or T cells provided the cDNA or gDNA that made up the material.

The CDR3 loop spans 15 amino acids. Trimming shortened V by 1 base and J by 2 bases, and 13 bases separated the two germline ends. Germline-derived CDR1 and CDR2 are SGHDT and YYEEEE. Seattle participants joined during active infection and were tracked over time. Under the authors' procedure: Amplification of reference gene primers was used by the study to estimate nucleated cell counts. The protocol was immunoSEQ multiplex PCR, while the TCRdb copy is restricted to in-frame clones and leaves out a portion. The V and J calls and the clone size are those of that table, but D and trimming were determined from the DNA. The sample includes 120,000 to 150,000 clones, 75% to 90% of them seen just once.

The source of this sequence is a man younger than 35 with COVID-19, enrolled during active disease. The chain is built from TRBV5-6 and TRBJ2-7; maybe TRBD1 (6 bases). Sequenced sample: peripheral blood. CDR3 sequence reads: CASSLLQGLPYEQYF. DNA for the CDR3: TGTGCCAGCAGCTTGTTGCAGGGGCTACCCTACGAGCAGTACTTC.